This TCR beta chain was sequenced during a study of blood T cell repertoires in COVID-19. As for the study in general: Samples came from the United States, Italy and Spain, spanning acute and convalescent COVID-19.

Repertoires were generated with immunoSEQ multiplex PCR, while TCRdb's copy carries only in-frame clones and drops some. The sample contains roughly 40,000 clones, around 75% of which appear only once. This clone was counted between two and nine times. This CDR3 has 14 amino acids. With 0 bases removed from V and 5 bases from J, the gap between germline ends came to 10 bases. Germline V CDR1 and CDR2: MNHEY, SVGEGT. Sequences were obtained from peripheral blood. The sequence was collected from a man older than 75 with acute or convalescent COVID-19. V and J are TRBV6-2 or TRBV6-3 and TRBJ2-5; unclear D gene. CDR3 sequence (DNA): TGTGCCAGCAGTTACTCGAGAGTAGTGGAGACCCAGTACTTC. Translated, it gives CASSYSRVVETQYF.